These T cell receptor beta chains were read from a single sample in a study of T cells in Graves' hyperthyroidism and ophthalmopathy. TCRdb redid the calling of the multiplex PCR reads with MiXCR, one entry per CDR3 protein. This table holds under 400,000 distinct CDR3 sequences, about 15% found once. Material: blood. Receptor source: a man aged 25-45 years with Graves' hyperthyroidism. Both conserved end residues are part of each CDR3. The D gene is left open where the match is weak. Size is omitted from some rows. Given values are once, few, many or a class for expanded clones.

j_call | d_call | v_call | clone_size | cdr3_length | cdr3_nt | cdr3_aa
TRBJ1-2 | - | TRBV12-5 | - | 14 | TGTGCTAGTGACCCCCAGGGTATGGGCTATGGCTACACCTTC | CASDPQGMGYGYTF
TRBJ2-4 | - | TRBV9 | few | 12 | TGTGCCAGCAGCGTATCTGGGCACATTCAGTACTTC | CASSVSGHIQYF
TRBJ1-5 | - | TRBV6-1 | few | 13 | TGTGCCAGCGGAGAGGATACCAATCAGCCCCAGCATTTT | CASGEDTNQPQHF
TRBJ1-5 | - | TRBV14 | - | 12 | TGTGCCAGCAGCCATGGGAATCAGCCCCAGCATTTT | CASSHGNQPQHF
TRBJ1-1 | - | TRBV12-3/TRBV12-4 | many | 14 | TGTGCCAGCAGTTTTTGGATGGGGGGTACTGAAGCTTTCTTT | CASSFWMGGTEAFF
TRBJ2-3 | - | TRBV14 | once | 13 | TGTGCCAGCAGCCAAGACGTGGGGTGGACGCAGTATTTT | CASSQDVGWTQYF
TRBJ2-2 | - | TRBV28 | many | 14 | TGTGCCAGCATAGGGCAGGTGAAGACCGGGGAGCTGTTTTTT | CASIGQVKTGELFF
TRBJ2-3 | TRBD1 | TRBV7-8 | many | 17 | TGTGCCAGCAGCTTACCCTCCGGGACAGGGAGGCGGGAGACGCAGTATTTT | CASSLPSGTGRRETQYF
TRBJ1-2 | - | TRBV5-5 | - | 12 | TGTGCCAGCAGCGCTACCGACTATGGCTACACCTTC | CASSATDYGYTF
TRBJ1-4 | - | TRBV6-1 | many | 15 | TGTGCCAGCAGAGAATTCCGGGGGGCGGCTGAAAAACTGTTTTTT | CASREFRGAAEKLFF
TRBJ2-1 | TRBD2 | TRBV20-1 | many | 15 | TGCAGTGCTAGAGATAGCGGGAACATAGGGAATGAGCAGTTCTTC | CSARDSGNIGNEQFF
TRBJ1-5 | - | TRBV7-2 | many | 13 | TGTGCCAGCAGCTTAGATCGAAATCAGCCCCAGCATTTT | CASSLDRNQPQHF
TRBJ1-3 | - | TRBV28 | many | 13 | TGTGCCAGCAGTTTTGTTCGGGGCGACACCATATATTTT | CASSFVRGDTIYF
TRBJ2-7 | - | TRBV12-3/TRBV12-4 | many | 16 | TGTGCCAGCAGTTCAGGGGGGGCAATTGAGCTGGGGGAGCAGTACTTC | CASSSGGAIELGEQYF
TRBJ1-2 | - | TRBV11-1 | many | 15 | TGTGCCAGCAGCGTCGCCGGGGGGTCAAACTATGGCTACACCTTC | CASSVAGGSNYGYTF
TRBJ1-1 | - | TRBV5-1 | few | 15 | TGCGCCAGCAGCTTGGAGACAGGAGTGGACACTGAAGCTTTCTTT | CASSLETGVDTEAFF
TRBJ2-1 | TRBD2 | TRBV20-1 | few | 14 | TGCAGTGCAAGACTAGCGGGACCCTACAATGAGCAGTTCTTC | CSARLAGPYNEQFF
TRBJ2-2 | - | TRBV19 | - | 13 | TGTGCCAGTAGTATAGAGGATCTAGGGGAGCTGTTTTTT | CASSIEDLGELFF
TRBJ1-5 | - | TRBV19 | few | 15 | TGTGCCAGTTGTTGCGCGCGGGGGCTCAATCAGCCCCAGCATTTT | CASCCARGLNQPQHF
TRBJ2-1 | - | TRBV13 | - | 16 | TGTGCCAGCAGCCAAGTTAACTTAATCTCCTACAATGAGCAGTTCTTC | CASSQVNLISYNEQFF
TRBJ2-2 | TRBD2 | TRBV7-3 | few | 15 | TGTGCCAGCAGCTTGATCGGCGGGAGCTCCGGGGAGCTGTTTTTT | CASSLIGGSSGELFF
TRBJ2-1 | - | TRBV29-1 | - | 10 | TGCAGCGTTGAAGACACGTCGCAGTTCTTC | CSVEDTSQFF
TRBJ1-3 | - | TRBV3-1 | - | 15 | TGTGCCAGCAGCCAAGCCGCCTTCTCTGGAAACACCATATATTTT | CASSQAAFSGNTIYF
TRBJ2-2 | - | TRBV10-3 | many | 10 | TGTGCCATCTGGCGGGGGGAGCTGTTTTTT | CAIWRGELFF
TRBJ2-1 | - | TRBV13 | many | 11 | TGTGCCAGCAGCTCCCCGGACCACCAGTTCTTC | CASSSPDHQFF
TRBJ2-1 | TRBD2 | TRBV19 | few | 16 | TGTGCCAGTAGTATACTACTCCAGCGGGGATACAATGAGCAGTTCTTC | CASSILLQRGYNEQFF
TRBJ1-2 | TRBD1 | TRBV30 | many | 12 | TGTGCCTGTTTACAGGGGATAGACGGCTACACCTTC | CACLQGIDGYTF
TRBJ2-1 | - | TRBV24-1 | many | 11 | TGTGCCACCAGTGGTTACAATGAGCAGTTCTTC | CATSGYNEQFF
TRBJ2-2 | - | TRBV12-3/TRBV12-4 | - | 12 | TGTGCCAGCGGGGTCAACACCGGGGAGCTGTTTTTT | CASGVNTGELFF
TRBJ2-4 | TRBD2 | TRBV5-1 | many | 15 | TGCGCCAGCAGCTCGGGAGGGGGACTAGACAACATTCAGTACTTC | CASSSGGGLDNIQYF
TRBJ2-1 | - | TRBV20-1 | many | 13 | TGCAGCGAGGGGGCTAGCGGGTACAATGAGCAGTTCTTC | CSEGASGYNEQFF
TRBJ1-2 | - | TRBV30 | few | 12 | TGTGCCTGGAGTGTGGAAGGCTATGGCTACACCTTC | CAWSVEGYGYTF
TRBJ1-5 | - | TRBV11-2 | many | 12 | TGTGCCGGCCCCGGTGGCAATCAGCCCCAGCATTTT | CAGPGGNQPQHF
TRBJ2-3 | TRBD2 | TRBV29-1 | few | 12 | TGCAGCGGAGTAGCGGGTCAAGATACGCAGTATTTT | CSGVAGQDTQYF
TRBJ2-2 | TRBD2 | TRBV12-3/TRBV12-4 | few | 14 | TGTGCCAGCGGTGGACTAGGGGACACCGGGGAGCTGTTTTTT | CASGGLGDTGELFF
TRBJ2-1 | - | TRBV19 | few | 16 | TGTGCCAGTAGTACCCCCAGGCCCAGCCCTTACAATGAGCAGTTCTTC | CASSTPRPSPYNEQFF
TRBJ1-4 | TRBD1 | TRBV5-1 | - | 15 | TGCGCCAGCAGCTTGCAGGGGGCGGGTAATGAAAAACTGTTTTTT | CASSLQGAGNEKLFF
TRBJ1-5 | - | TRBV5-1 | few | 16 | TGCGCCAGCAGAAAGCGGGGCCAAGCTAGCCAGGAGCCCCAGCATTTT | CASRKRGQASQEPQHF
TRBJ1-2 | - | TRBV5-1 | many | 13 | TGCGCCAGCAGCTTGGTCGGGTTGAGCGGCTACACCTTC | CASSLVGLSGYTF
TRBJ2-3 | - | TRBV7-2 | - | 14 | TGTGCCAGCAGCTTCCAGGCTCTCACAGATACGCAGTATTTT | CASSFQALTDTQYF
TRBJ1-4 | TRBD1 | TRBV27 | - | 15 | TGTGCCAGCAGTACCGGGACAGGGGTGGATGAAAAACTGTTTTTT | CASSTGTGVDEKLFF
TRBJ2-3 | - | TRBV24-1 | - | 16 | TGTGCCACCAGTGATTCCCGGGGGGCAAGTGGAGATACGCAGTATTTT | CATSDSRGASGDTQYF